This T cell receptor (beta chain) was retrieved from a study of Ad26.COV2.S vaccination and SARS-CoV-2 variants. Study-wide background: Administration of Ad26.COV2.S was intramuscular, either once or twice 56 days apart.

Study-level findings and limits: It is possible that the TCR breadth and depth analyses underestimated the total T cell responses. Vaccine recipients posted higher spike-specific TCR breadth than their placebo counterparts.

This clone was counted only a few times. Its antigen remains unidentified. Some clones are missing from TCRdb's copy, which holds only in-frame ones; the method was immunoSEQ multiplex PCR. The data hold more than 300,000 clones, with around four fifths observed a single time. Described treatment: around 19 received Ad26.COV2.S at low or high dose, single or two shots; roughly five received placebo; per-sample allocation not given. Sampling occurred on day 63 after the first vaccine or placebo injection. The V and J ends lost 3 bases and 6 bases respectively, with 10 bases between them. The CDR3 spans 13 residues. Per the germline V gene, CDR1 is LNHDA and CDR2 is SQIVND (reference sequence).

Sequencing was performed on peripheral blood, taken in a trial of Ad26.COV2.S vaccine versus placebo. The V and J genes are TRBV19 and TRBJ2-3; possibly TRBD2 for D (5 bases). The clonotype comes from a person aged 18-65 years who received the Ad26.COV2.S COVID-19 vaccine or a placebo. CDR3 bases: TGTGCCAGTAGTATGGAGGATCGGGATACGCAGTATTTT. It translates to CASSMEDRDTQYF.